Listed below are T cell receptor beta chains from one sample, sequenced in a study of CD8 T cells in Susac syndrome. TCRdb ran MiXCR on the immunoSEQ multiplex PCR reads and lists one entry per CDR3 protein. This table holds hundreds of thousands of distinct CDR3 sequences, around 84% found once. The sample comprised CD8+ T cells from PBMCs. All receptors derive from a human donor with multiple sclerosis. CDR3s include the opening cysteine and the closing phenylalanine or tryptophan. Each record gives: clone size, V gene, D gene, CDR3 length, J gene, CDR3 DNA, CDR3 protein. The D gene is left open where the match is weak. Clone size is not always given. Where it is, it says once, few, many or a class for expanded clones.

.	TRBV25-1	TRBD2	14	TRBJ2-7	TGTGCCAGCAGTGCTAGCGGGGTAACCTACGAGCAGTACTTC	CASSASGVTYEQYF
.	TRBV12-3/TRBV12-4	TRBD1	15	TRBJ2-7	TGTGCCAGCAGCACCGGGACAGGGGTTCCGAACGAGCAGTACTTC	CASSTGTGVPNEQYF
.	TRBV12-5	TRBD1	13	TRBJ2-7	TGTGCTAGTGCCCTTACAGGGGTTTACGAGCAGTACTTC	CASALTGVYEQYF
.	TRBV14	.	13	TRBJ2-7	TGTGCCAGCAGCCAAGATCGGAACTACGAGCAGTACTTC	CASSQDRNYEQYF
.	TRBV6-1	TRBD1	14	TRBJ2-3	TGTGCCAGCAGTTTCGGGACAGGGAGAGATACGCAGTATTTT	CASSFGTGRDTQYF
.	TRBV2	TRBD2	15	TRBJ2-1	TGTGCCAGCAGTCCCGGCCGGGAGGGCCAAAATGAGCAGTTCTTC	CASSPGREGQNEQFF
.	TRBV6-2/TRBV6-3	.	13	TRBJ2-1	TGTGCCAGCAGGATTCACGGTCCCGGTGAGCAGTTCTTC	CASRIHGPGEQFF
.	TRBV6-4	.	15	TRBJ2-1	TGTGCCAGCAGTGTCTATATGGGTCTACAAAATGAGCAGTTCTTC	CASSVYMGLQNEQFF
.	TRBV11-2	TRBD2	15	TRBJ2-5	TGTGCCAGCAGCTTAGATAGCGGGGGGAGCAAGACCCAGTACTTC	CASSLDSGGSKTQYF
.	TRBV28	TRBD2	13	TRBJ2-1	TGTGCCAGCAGTCCCCGACTAGCGGATGGGCAGTTCTTC	CASSPRLADGQFF
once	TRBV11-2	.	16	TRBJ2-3	TGTGCCAGCAGCTTATTTGGACAAACACCCACAGATACGCAGTATTTT	CASSLFGQTPTDTQYF
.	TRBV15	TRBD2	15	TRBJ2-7	TGTGCCACCAGGCTGAGGACTAGCGGGATCTACGAGCAGTACTTC	CATRLRTSGIYEQYF
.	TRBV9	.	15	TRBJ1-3	TGTGCCAGCAGCGTAGCCGGCGGGAAAGGAAACACCATATATTTT	CASSVAGGKGNTIYF
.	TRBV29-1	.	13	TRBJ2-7	TGCAGCGCTTTAGGGGGAGGCTCCTACGAGCAGTACTTC	CSALGGGSYEQYF
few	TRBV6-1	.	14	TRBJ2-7	TGTGCCACTTCTACTAACACCGGGACCTACGAGCAGTACTTC	CATSTNTGTYEQYF
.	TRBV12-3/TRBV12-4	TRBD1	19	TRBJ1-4	TGTGCCAGCAGATCCTTGGTTGGACAGGGGGCTTGGGGATGGGAAAAACTGTTTTTT	CASRSLVGQGAWGWEKLFF
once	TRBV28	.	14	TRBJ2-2	TGTGCCAGCAGTTTGACACTAGCAAGCGGGGAGCTGTTTTTT	CASSLTLASGELFF
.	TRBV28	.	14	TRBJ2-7	TGTGCCAGCAGTTTAAGGGTCTGGAGGTACGAGCAGTACTTC	CASSLRVWRYEQYF
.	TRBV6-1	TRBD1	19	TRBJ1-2	TGTGCCAGCAGGGAGAGGGCGGGCAGGGACGAGGGGGCCCACTATGGCTACACCTTC	CASRERAGRDEGAHYGYTF
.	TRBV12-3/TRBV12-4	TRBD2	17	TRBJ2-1	TGTGCCAGCAGTTTGTCGTCGAGGACTAGCGGGAGGATTGAGCAGTTCTTC	CASSLSSRTSGRIEQFF
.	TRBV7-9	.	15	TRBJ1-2	TGTGCCAGCAGCTTAGGGCGGGCTGTAAGCTATGGCTACACCTTC	CASSLGRAVSYGYTF
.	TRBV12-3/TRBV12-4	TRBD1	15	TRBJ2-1	TGTGCCAGCACCGCCGGGACAGGGGATTTGGATGAGCAGTTCTTC	CASTAGTGDLDEQFF
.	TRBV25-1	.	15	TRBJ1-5	TGCGCCAGCAGTGAGGGACTACTTAGCGATCAGCCCCAGCATTTT	CASSEGLLSDQPQHF
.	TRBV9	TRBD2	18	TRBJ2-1	TGTGCCAGCAGCGAGGGGGACAGACTAGCGGGAGAATTTGGTGAGCAGTTCTTC	CASSEGDRLAGEFGEQFF
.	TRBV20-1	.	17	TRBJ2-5	TGCAGTGCTGGCCAACGACGGGACATTTGGTACCAAGAGACCCAGTACTTC	CSAGQRRDIWYQETQYF
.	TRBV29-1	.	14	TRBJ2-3	TGCAGCGTTGGTAGACTAGGGGCCACAGATACGCAGTATTTT	CSVGRLGATDTQYF
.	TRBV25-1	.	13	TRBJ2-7	TGTGCCAGCAGAGGGGACACGTCCTACGAGCAGTACTTC	CASRGDTSYEQYF
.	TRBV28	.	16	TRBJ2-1	TGTGCCAGCAGCTCCATGGGAACAGGCTCCTACAATGAGCAGTTCTTC	CASSSMGTGSYNEQFF
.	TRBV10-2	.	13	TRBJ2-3	TGCGCCAGCAACGCGGGACGCGCAGATACGCAGTATTTT	CASNAGRADTQYF
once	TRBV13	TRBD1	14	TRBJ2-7	TGTGCCAGCAGCTTAGAACAGGGGTCTTACGAGCAGTACTTC	CASSLEQGSYEQYF
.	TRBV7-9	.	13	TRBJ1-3	TGTGCCAGCAGATCCCGGAGTCGGGGCACCATATATTTT	CASRSRSRGTIYF
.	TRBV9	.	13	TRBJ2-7	TGTGCCAGCAGCTCCAGGCCGAGCTACGAGCAGTACTTC	CASSSRPSYEQYF
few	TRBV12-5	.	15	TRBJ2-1	TGTGCTAGTGGTTTGGGAGACAGCATTTACAATGAGCAGTTCTTC	CASGLGDSIYNEQFF
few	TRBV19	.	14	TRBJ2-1	TGTGCCAGTTCCGACAGGATCTCCTACAATGAGCAGTTCTTC	CASSDRISYNEQFF
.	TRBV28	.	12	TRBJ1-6	TGTGCCAGCAGCGCGGGGGGATCACCCCTCCACTTT	CASSAGGSPLHF